This T cell receptor (beta chain) was sequenced for a study of T cell repertoires in cytomegalovirus infection. Study information: CMV infection together with matching HLA type was indicated by public TCR beta signatures. Study-wide findings and caveats: Dominating the ex vivo response were HLA-C-restricted CMV-specific TCR beta clonotypes.

This clonotype was seen just once. The antigen is not known. MiXCR was run by TCRdb on the reads, yielding one entry per CDR3 protein. The table lists around 570,000 distinct CDR3 sequences, approximately 40% of them singletons. The germline V gene has CDR1 MDHEN and CDR2 SYDVKM. The CDR3 is made up of 16 amino acids. V lost 5 bases, J lost 1 base, and 5 bases stayed unmatched. The sequencing here drew on cultured PBMCs, taken from culture after CMV antigen stimulation. The genes are TRBV28 and TRBJ2-3; the match to TRBD2 covers 11 bases. This sequence was found in a human donor in good health (CMV status not recorded). Some clones in this sample may be carry-over from other donors' samples. This CDR3 is CASSRQTSGGTDTQYF. The CDR3 nucleotides read TGTGCCAGCAGTCGTCAGACTAGCGGGGGCACAGATACGCAGTATTTT.